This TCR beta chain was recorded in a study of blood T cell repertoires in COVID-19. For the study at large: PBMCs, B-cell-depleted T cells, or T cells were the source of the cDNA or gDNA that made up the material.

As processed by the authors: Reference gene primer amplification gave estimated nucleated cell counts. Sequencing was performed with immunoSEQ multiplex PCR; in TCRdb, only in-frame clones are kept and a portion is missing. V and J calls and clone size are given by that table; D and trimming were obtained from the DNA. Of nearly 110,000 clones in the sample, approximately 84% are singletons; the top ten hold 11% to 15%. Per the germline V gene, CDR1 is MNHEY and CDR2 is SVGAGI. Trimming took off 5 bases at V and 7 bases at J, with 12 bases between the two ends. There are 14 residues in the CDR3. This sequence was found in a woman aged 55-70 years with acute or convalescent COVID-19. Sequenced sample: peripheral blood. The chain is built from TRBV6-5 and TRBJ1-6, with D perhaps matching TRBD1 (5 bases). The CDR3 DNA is TGTGCCAGCAGTCAGGGTCTTGGCAATTCACCCCTCCACTTT. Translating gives CASSQGLGNSPLHF.